The clone carrying this T cell receptor beta chain has only a few counts. The antigen remains undetermined. This CDR3 is also generated by other DNA sequences in the sample. Every bit of the isolated RNA underwent reverse transcription, so sequencing read expressed TCRB transcripts. Produced via immunoSEQ multiplex PCR; TCRdb's table is partial and in-frame only. The sample comprises under 400,000 clones, about 12% of which are singletons, and about 0.01% rests with the top ten. A CD45RO/CCR7/CD25/CD127/CD95/CD27 panel sorted naive, central memory, regulatory and stem cell-like memory CD4+ cells. All sorted populations exceeded 95% purity. The sample originates from a study of beta chain features in type 1 diabetes. The germline V gene encodes CDR1 SGDLS and CDR2 YYNGEE. The CDR3 is 13 amino acids. Trimming took off 0 bases at V and 2 bases at J, with 5 bases between the two ends. Findings and limits, study-wide: Sampled from patients, naive, central memory and Treg TCRB repertoires appeared more similar than those sampled from healthy donors. Amplification by PCR could prefer shorter templates, with the same effect in patients and controls. Among all four CD4+ subsets, Type 1 diabetes patients had TCRB CDR3s that were moderately but significantly shorter.

This rearrangement joins TRBV9 to TRBJ1-1; no definite D call. This TCR derives from a woman under 30 with type 1 diabetes. Sequencing input: naive CD4+ T cells from blood. The CDR3, as DNA: TGTGCCAGCAGCGTAGACAGAAACACTGAAGCTTTCTTT. Translating it yields CASSVDRNTEAFF.